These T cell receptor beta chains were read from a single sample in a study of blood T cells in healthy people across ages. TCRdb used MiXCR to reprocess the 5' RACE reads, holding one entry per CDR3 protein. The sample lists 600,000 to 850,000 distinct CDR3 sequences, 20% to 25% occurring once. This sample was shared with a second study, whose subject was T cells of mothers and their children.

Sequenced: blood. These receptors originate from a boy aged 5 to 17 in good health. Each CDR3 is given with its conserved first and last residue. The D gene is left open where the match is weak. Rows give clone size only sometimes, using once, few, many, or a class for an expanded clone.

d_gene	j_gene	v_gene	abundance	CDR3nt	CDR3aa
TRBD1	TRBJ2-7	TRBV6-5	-	TGTGCCAGCAGTATAGGACAGGGGTCCGAGCAGTACTTC	CASSIGQGSEQYF
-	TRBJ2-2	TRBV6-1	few	TGTGCCAGCAGTGAAGGGGGCACCGGGGAGCTGTTTTTT	CASSEGGTGELFF
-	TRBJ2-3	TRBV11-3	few	TGTGCCAGCAGCCCATCACAAGGAACGGATACGCAGTATTTT	CASSPSQGTDTQYF
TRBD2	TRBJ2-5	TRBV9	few	TGTGCCAGCAGCCGCACTAGCGGGGCTTGGCAAGAGACCCAGTACTTC	CASSRTSGAWQETQYF
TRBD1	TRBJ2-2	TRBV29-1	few	TGCAGCGTTTATCTTTCCCTCGACAGGGATTACACCGGGGAGCTGTTTTTT	CSVYLSLDRDYTGELFF
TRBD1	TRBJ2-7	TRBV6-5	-	TGTGCCAGCAGTTATTCGGAGCTATCGGGACAGGTTGAAGAGCAGTACTTC	CASSYSELSGQVEEQYF
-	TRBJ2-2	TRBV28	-	TGTGCCAGCAGTTTATGGACGGCTAACACCGGGGAGCTGTTTTTT	CASSLWTANTGELFF
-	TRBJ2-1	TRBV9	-	TGTGCCAACAGCGTAGACGGAAGCCTGCAGTTCTTC	CANSVDGSLQFF
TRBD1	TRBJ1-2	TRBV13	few	TGTGCCAGCAGCTTTGGACAGGTCTACAATGGCTACACCTTC	CASSFGQVYNGYTF
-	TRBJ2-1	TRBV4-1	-	TGCGCCAGCAGCCGACAGACCGGCTCCTACAATGAGCAGTTCTTC	CASSRQTGSYNEQFF